This T cell receptor beta chain stems from a study of shared clonotypes between healthy human individuals (TCRdb year 2020). Context from the whole study: The cohort included three men and a couple of women between 18 and 49 years of age. Between about 0.85 and 9.5 billion PBMCs per donor were obtained by leukapheresis. Blood TCR repertoires of a handful of healthy adults were deeply sequenced to estimate repertoire size and the extent of clonotype sharing between individuals. Different laboratories and diverse techniques were used to prepare libraries and sequence TCR repertoires, to increase sequencing depth and limit assay-specific biases. For each donor, CD4 naive and CD4 memory were each given three plates, CD8 naive was given two plates, and CD8 memory was given one plate.

Spanning cysteine to phenylalanine, the CDR3 consists of 16 amino acids. Of all the DNA, just the CDR3 is kept, 48 bases in frame from base 1. Relative to germline, V is missing 4 bases and J is missing 5 bases, with 8 bases of the junction outside any gene match. CDR1 SGDLS and CDR2 YYNGEE were looked up in the germline V gene. The study at large found these results: Clonotypes shared by all four sorted-subset donors showed higher generation probabilities than non-shared clonotypes. Incomplete sequencing was indicated by rarefaction of sorted-subset datasets, despite the large sequencing depth. Naive subsets generally had larger estimated clonotype richness than memory subsets did. Sampling was restricted to blood, and TCR repertoires in tissues likely differ from the TCR repertoires found in blood. When a few donors were compared, the shared fraction of clonotypes was 5% to 6.5% for naive CD4, 3.5% to 4% for naive CD8, roughly 2.5% for memory CD4, and 0.35% to 0.4% for memory CD8. Pairwise subsampling led to the expectation that sequencing depth would affect the degree of clonotype sharing among donors. The genetic and exposure-history diversity represented was limited by the small number of donors.

Using the deep immunoSEQ assay, multiplex PCR amplified TCR CDR3 regions from genomic DNA. Extracted genomic DNA from each cell subset was distributed evenly across all wells of several immunoSEQ 96-well plates, and each plate was treated as a replicate. For sorted subsets, about 200 ng genomic DNA, equal to about 30,000 T cell genomes, was loaded into each replicate PCR. The purified libraries were quantified using a Qubit 3.0 fluorometer, sized with a Bioanalyzer 2100, and then quantified again using the KAPA Library Quantification kit. A separate single-read 150-cycle Illumina NextSeq 550 flow cell was used to sequence each immunoSEQ 96-well plate. As for how the authors treated the data: Because only junctional sequences without quality scores were contained in the immunoSEQ output, filtering matching that applied to full-length reads could not be performed. To assign V/J genes and CDR3, sequences were annotated against IMGT germline references using PyIR, a Python wrapper for IgBLAST v1.9. Reads with weak V/J assignments (E-value above 1e-6), missing CDR3, stop codons, out-of-frame junctions, or ambiguous translated residues were removed. A V3J clonotype was defined by an identical inferred V gene, J gene, and CDR3 amino acid sequence. Percentage overlap between repertoires was computed as shared unique clonotypes divided by the size of the smaller repertoire. Richness of each repertoire was evaluated using RTK rarefaction, the Chao1 estimator, and Recon v2.1 estimates of unobserved clonotypes. OLGA was used to compute generation probabilities for all TCRbeta clonotypes that the gDNA method yielded from a few donors. What TCRdb holds here is the immuneACCESS table cut down to in-frame rearrangements. Part of the clones is not present; checked against another copy, under half of the missing clones reflect an unresolved V gene, and the others are unexplained. Clone size and the V and J calls come from that table; the DNA yielded D and trimming. This sample gives about 2,500,000 clones in total; approximately 94% of them show up just once. The biggest ten clones account for about 0.13% of the sample.

Remarks on this clone: No cognate antigen has been identified for it. Nothing much larger sits one base from this clone, and base qualities are not available.

Healthy HIV-negative adults with no recently reported acute infections or vaccinations were included as donors. Every donor was a Caucasian adult living in Nashville, Tennessee, USA. CD4+ T cells were enriched through magnetic negative selection, after which naive cells were positively selected on CD45RA and the remaining negative fraction served as the memory subset. After blood collection by leukapheresis, PBMCs were isolated using Ficoll-Histopaque density gradient centrifugation and then cryopreserved in the vapor phase of liquid nitrogen. Analytical flow cytometry was used to check the purity and quantity of each magnetically sorted T cell population. Genomic DNA was isolated from each sorted fraction and quantified by UV absorbance on a Nanodrop 2000c.

The sequence was obtained from a man between 18 and 35 years old in good health. This chain is built from TRBV9 and TRBJ2-7; 14 middle bases align to TRBD2. Sequencing was carried out using naive CD4+ T cells sorted from blood. The sample's cell subset or site, from its label and the paper: CD45RA+ positively selected. The nucleotides read TGTGCCAGCAGCCCTGGGACTAGCGGGAGTGTAGACGAGCAGTACTTC. It specifies CASSPGTSGSVDEQYF.